This entry lists 2 T cell receptor beta chains sequenced from one sample in a study of CD8+ T cells in alopecia areata. Extracted RNA was reverse transcribed into cDNA, the sequencing template. Generated by immunoSEQ multiplex PCR, the TCRdb table keeps only in-frame clones and is missing some. There are 100,000 to 150,000 clones in the sample; around 60% occur only once, and 4.5% lies in the top ten. The source material was CD4+ T cells sorted from blood, sampled at week 0. The origin of the receptors is a human donor with alopecia areata.

The rearrangement links TRBV30 to TRBJ1-1; the D gene is possibly TRBD1 (5 bases). This CDR3 has 13 residues. The germline V gene has CDR1 GTSNPN and CDR2 SVGIG (reference sequence). V was clipped by 4 bases and J by 0 bases, with 9 bases between them. The CDR3 protein is CAWIQGMNTEAFF. The CDR3 DNA is TGTGCCTGGATTCAGGGCATGAACACTGAAGCTTTCTTT. The full variable domain, completed using reference TRBV30 and TRBJ1-1, is SQTIHQWPATLVQPVGSPLSLECTVEGTSNPNLYWYRQAAGRGLQLLFYSVGIGQISSEVPQNLSASRPQDRQFILSSKKLLLSDSGFYLCAWIQGMNTEAFFGQGTRLTVV.

This clone came up once. The chain employs TRBV5-1 and TRBJ2-1; D is perhaps TRBD2 (5 bases). Germline CDR1 and CDR2: SGHRS and YFSETQ. The ends were cut back, 2 bases at V and 6 bases at J, with 15 bases in the middle. CDR3 length: 15 residues. CDR3 DNA: TGCGCCAGCAGCTTCGGGGAGCACGAAGGCAATGAGCAGTTCTTC. Its protein product is CASSFGEHEGNEQFF.